Sequencing of this T cell receptor (beta chain) was carried out in a study of regulatory T cells in long-lasting Graves disease. The CDR3 has 14 amino acids. Germline CDR1 reads SQVTM; CDR2 reads ANQGSEA. Trimming took 8 bases from V and 2 from J, leaving 15 bases between them. Building the TCR beta libraries relied on iRepertoire HTBI primers, and CDR3 regions underwent Arm-PCR. In TCRdb, the multiplex PCR reads were re-called with MiXCR into one record per CDR3 protein. Of approximately 350,000 distinct CDR3 sequences listed, about 16% are singletons. Time point given: newly diagnosed GD, antithyroid drugs for less than 3 months. Construction of the TCR library relied on RNA isolated from PBMCs. Per American Thyroid Association guidelines, Graves' disease was diagnosed. The authors drew around 9 milliliters of peripheral blood into EDTA tubes. This sample also appeared in a second study, on T cells in Graves' hyperthyroidism and ophthalmopathy. From that second work: Patients with ophthalmopathy were separated from those with stable hyperthyroidism by a 13 V-J model.

The sequenced sample was peripheral blood mononuclear cells (PBMCs), obtained at new diagnosis, from a patient treated with antithyroid drugs. The clonotype originates from a woman aged 18-29 years with Graves disease. The genes are TRBV29-1 and TRBJ2-2; tentative D call: TRBD2 (5 bases). Written as DNA, the CDR3 is TGCAGCACTAGAGGGAACTTAAACACCGGGGAGCTGTTTTTT. Protein sequence: CSTRGNLNTGELFF.